The 26 T cell receptor beta chains below were found in one sample sequenced in a study of blood T cell repertoires in COVID-19. Sequencing used immunoSEQ multiplex PCR; TCRdb keeps in-frame clones, though not all of them. The sample holds fewer than 75,000 clones, less than 90% seen once. What was sequenced was peripheral blood. These receptors were collected from a man aged 45-65 years with active COVID-19.

The chain combines TRBV5-4 with TRBJ2-7, with D maybe TRBD2 (7 bases). Germline CDR1 SGHNT, CDR2 YYREEE (reference sequence). The V gene lost 5 bases and the J gene lost 6 bases, with 15 bases spanning the gap. The CDR3 is made up of 13 amino acids. The CDR3 region has the DNA TGTGCCAGCAGGACGGGGGGCCTCGGCGAGCAGTACTTC. Protein product: CASRTGGLGEQYF.

CDR3: CASSPPGAGNTIYF. CDR3 sequence (DNA): TGTGCCAGTAGCCCCCCAGGCGCTGGAAACACCATATATTTT. This chain links TRBV19 with TRBJ1-3, with D unresolved. CDR3 length equals 14 residues. Looked up from germline, CDR1 is LNHDA and CDR2 is SQIVND (reference sequence). V lost 6 bases and J lost 2, with 11 bases in between.

The gene calls are TRBV5-4 and TRBJ2-5; 8 positions agree with TRBD1. CDR1 is SGHNT, CDR2 YYREEE, per germline (reference sequence). The CDR3 covers 14 residues. Trimming cost V 5 bases and J 3 bases; bases outside gene matches: 6. CDR3 in amino acids: CASSRQGIKETQYF. The CDR3 DNA follows: TGTGCCAGCAGTAGACAGGGGATAAAAGAGACCCAGTACTTC.

This sequence joins TRBV6-6 and TRBJ2-1; D perhaps matches TRBD2 (11 bases). V was pared by 5 bases and J by 0 bases, with 38 bases between. CDR1 and CDR2 from the germline V gene are MNHNY and SVGAGI (reference sequence). There are 24 residues in the CDR3. The CDR3 DNA reads TGTGCCAGCAGTCCCCCACCGGGACAGGGGTCGGGTAGCGGGAGGGGACACTCCTACAATGAGCAGTTCTTC. Residues: CASSPPPGQGSGSGRGHSYNEQFF.

This chain's CDR3 is CASSGPGQGGGYGYTF. The CDR3 coding sequence is TGCGCCAGCAGCGGACCGGGACAGGGAGGGGGATATGGCTACACCTTC. The J gene is TRBJ1-2, the V gene TRBV5-1; 9 bases map to TRBD1. The CDR3 is 16 residues long. V lost 4 bases to trimming and J lost 5 bases; unmatched junction nucleotides: 12. The V gene's germline CDR1 is SGHRS and CDR2 YFSETQ.

This clone has just a few counts. The genes are TRBV2 and TRBJ1-5; D uncertain. Germline assignment: CDR1 SNHLY and CDR2 FYNNEI. V dropped 7 bases and J dropped 1 base, with 8 bases sitting between them. The CDR3 length is 13 residues. CDR3 nucleotide sequence: TGTGCCAGCATACGGGAAAGCAATCAGCCCCAGCATTTT. This sequence encodes CASIRESNQPQHF.

This clone has more than one count but fewer than ten. The chain uses TRBV28 and TRBJ2-2; D is possibly TRBD1 (5 bases). Trimming pared 1 base from V and 9 bases from J, leaving 15 bases between. The CDR3 contains 15 residues. Germline CDR1 MDHEN, CDR2 SYDVKM. CDR3 sequence: CASSLSSLMGRELFF. CDR3 sequence (DNA): TGTGCCAGCAGTTTATCTTCCCTAATGGGGCGGGAGCTGTTTTTT.

V usage is TRBV19 and J usage is TRBJ2-2; TRBD1 might be the D (6 bases). CDR1 and CDR2 (germline): LNHDA, SQIVND (reference sequence). The germline V and J ends were trimmed by 7 bases and 1 base, with 13 bases remaining between them. The CDR3 runs to 15 residues. CDR3 region: CASTPTGLNTGELFF. The CDR3 coding sequence is TGTGCCAGTACCCCAACAGGGTTGAACACCGGGGAGCTGTTTTTT. The full variable domain, completed using reference TRBV19 and TRBJ2-2, is DGGITQSPKYLFRKEGQNVTLSCEQNLNHDAMYWYRQDPGQGLRLIYYSQIVNDFQKGDIAEGYSVSREKKESFPLTVTSAQKNPTAFYLCASTPTGLNTGELFFGEGSRLTVL.

The chain combines TRBV9 with TRBJ2-5; 7 positions match TRBD2. CDR3 length equals 14 residues. V was pared by 4 bases and J by 2 bases, with 5 bases of the junction left unmatched. Germline CDR1 reads SGDLS; CDR2 reads YYNGEE. CDR3 DNA sequence: TGTGCCAGCAGCCCAGGACTAGGGCAAGAGACCCAGTACTTC. It is translated as CASSPGLGQETQYF.

This clone was seen only once. The chain is built from TRBV27 and TRBJ2-1; 15 bases line up with TRBD2. The V and J ends lost 6 bases and 8 bases, in that order; junction bases with no gene match: 5. The CDR3 spans 15 residues. The germline gives CDR1 MNHEY, CDR2 SMNVEV (reference sequence). CDR3 sequence: CASRLGLAGGDEQFF. The CDR3 region has the DNA TGTGCCAGCAGGCTAGGACTAGCGGGGGGGGATGAGCAGTTCTTC.

The rearrangement links TRBV2 to TRBJ1-2; a possible D gene is TRBD1 (6 bases). Germline CDR1 is SNHLY and CDR2 is FYNNEI. This CDR3 has 13 amino acids. The ends were cut back, 7 bases at V and 8 bases at J, with 17 bases in the middle. CDR3 bases: TGTGCCAGCAATCTCCAGGGGAAAGGAGGCTACACCTTC. Translated, it gives CASNLQGKGGYTF.

The chain links TRBV19 to TRBJ1-3; D remains unclear. This CDR3 spans 14 amino acids. V was cut by 5 bases and J by 2 bases, with 10 bases left in between. The germline gives CDR1 LNHDA, CDR2 SQIVND (reference sequence). CDR3: CASSEGLAGNTIYF. CDR3 DNA sequence: TGTGCCAGTAGTGAGGGTCTGGCTGGAAACACCATATATTTT.

The chain carries TRBV28 and TRBJ2-1; TRBD2 aligns across 7 bases. The CDR3 is made up of 12 amino acids. Germline V gene lookup returns CDR1 MDHEN and CDR2 SYDVKM. The ends lost 4 bases at V and 15 bases at J; junction bases unmatched: 9. The CDR3 region is CASSSSAGSRFF. CDR3 nucleotides: TGTGCCAGCAGTTCCTCAGCGGGATCAAGGTTCTTC.

The genes are TRBV20-1 and TRBJ2-1; D is unclear. This CDR3 has 10 amino acids. V was clipped by 3 bases and J by 7 bases, with 4 bases between them. Germline CDR1 DFQATT, CDR2 SNEGSKA (reference sequence). The CDR3 nucleotides are TGCAGTGCTAGTTCGAATGAGCAGTTCTTC. Residues: CSASSNEQFF.

The chain employs TRBV12-5 and TRBJ2-5, with a weak D call TRBD1 (6 bases). V lost 8 bases and J 4 bases, leaving 14 bases between the germline ends. CDR3 length: 13 residues. The germline CDR1 and CDR2 sequences are LGHNT and FRNRAP. For the CDR3, the DNA is TGTGCTAGTAGCAGGGGAATTCGAGAGACCCAGTACTTC. It yields the protein CASSRGIRETQYF.

The chain combines TRBV6-6 with TRBJ2-3; no clear D. V was pared by 1 base and J by 6 bases, with 11 bases between. Germline loops: CDR1 MNHNY, CDR2 SVGAGI (reference sequence). There are 14 residues in the CDR3. The CDR3, as DNA: TGTGCCAGCAGTTACTTGACTTCGGTGGATACGCAGTATTTT. It specifies CASSYLTSVDTQYF.

The rearrangement joins TRBV28 to TRBJ1-6; no clear D. Per the germline V gene, CDR1 is MDHEN and CDR2 is SYDVKM. The CDR3 sequence is 12 residues long. Trimming pared 6 bases from V and 9 bases from J, leaving 9 bases between. This CDR3 reads CASSPLTSPLHF. Written as DNA, the CDR3 is TGTGCCAGCAGCCCACTCACTTCACCCCTCCACTTT.

This clone was counted once. V usage is TRBV3-1 (or the pseudogene TRBV3-2) and J usage is TRBJ2-3, with D unclear. The CDR3 extends over 15 amino acids. CDR1 is LGHDT, CDR2 YNNKEL, per germline (reference sequence). Trimming cost V 5 bases and J 1 base, with 13 bases left between them. DNA for the CDR3: TGTGCCAGCAGCGCAGAACTAATCCGCACAGATACGCAGTATTTT. Encoded protein: CASSAELIRTDTQYF.

This clone appeared a few times. V and J are TRBV28 and TRBJ2-7; 7 bases map to TRBD2. Germline CDR1 is MDHEN and CDR2 is SYDVKM. V lost 4 bases to trimming and J lost 5 bases; unmatched junction nucleotides: 11. CDR3 length: 15 residues. The CDR3 DNA is TGTGCCAGCAGTTCCCGGGGGGTATCTAGGGACGAGCAGTACTTC. It encodes CASSSRGVSRDEQYF.

This clone was found once. The rearrangement links TRBV7-2 to TRBJ2-3; D is possibly TRBD1 (6 bases). Germline CDR1 SGHTA, CDR2 FQGNSA. Deletions cut 2 bases from V and 2 bases from J, with 14 bases between. The CDR3 has 16 amino acids. CDR3 amino acids: CASSLQGNPLTDTQYF. The CDR3 nucleotides are TGTGCCAGCAGCTTACAGGGGAACCCCCTCACAGATACGCAGTATTTT.

The rearrangement uses TRBV27 and TRBJ2-7; no clear D. The germline V gene has CDR1 MNHEY and CDR2 SMNVEV (reference sequence). The CDR3 has 13 residues. V was pared by 6 bases and J by 1 base, with 10 bases between. The CDR3 DNA sequence: TGTGCCAGCAGCTTGCGGAATTCCTACGAGCAGTACTTC. Its translation: CASSLRNSYEQYF.

The rearrangement uses TRBV7-9 and TRBJ2-7, with D possibly being TRBD2 (7 bases). V was shortened by 1 base and J by 2 bases, with 15 bases between the two germline ends. The V gene's germline CDR1 is SEHNR and CDR2 FQNEAQ (reference sequence). The CDR3 is made up of 16 amino acids. DNA for the CDR3: TGTGCCAGCAGCTTAGTAGTAGGGGGGGCGACCTACGAGCAGTACTTC. Its translation: CASSLVVGGATYEQYF. Filled out from reference TRBV7-9 and TRBJ2-7, the complete variable domain reads DTGVSQNPRHKITKRGQNVTFRCDPISEHNRLYWYRQTLGQGPEFLTYFQNEAQLEKSRLLSDRFSAERPKGSFSTLEIQRTEQGDSAMYLCASSLVVGGATYEQYFGPGTRLTVT.

The chain uses TRBV29-1 and TRBJ1-5; a weak D match, TRBD1 (5 bases). CDR1 and CDR2 from the germline V gene are SQVTM and ANQGSEA. V lost 6 bases, J lost 4 bases, and 16 bases lay in between. The CDR3 loop spans 14 amino acids. CDR3 residues: CSVHEGGGNQPQHF. CDR3 nucleotide sequence: TGCAGCGTGCACGAGGGCGGGGGAAATCAGCCCCAGCATTTT.

The chain couples TRBV12-5 to TRBJ2-1; no clear D. Germline assignment: CDR1 LGHNT and CDR2 FRNRAP. The CDR3 is 11 amino acids. V gave up 4 bases and J gave up 9 bases, with 7 bases separating them. The CDR3 region has the DNA TGTGCTAGTGGTTCCGTCCGTGAGCAGTTCTTC. Translation: CASGSVREQFF. Supplemented by reference TRBV12-5 and TRBJ2-1, the full variable domain reads DARVTQTPRHKVTEMGQEVTMRCQPILGHNTVFWYRQTMMQGLELLAYFRNRAPLDDSGMPKDRFSAEMPDATLATLKIQPSEPRDSAVYFCASGSVREQFFGPGTRLTVL.

The V gene is TRBV7-2, the J gene TRBJ1-1; D is undetermined. This CDR3 comprises 15 residues. Between the trimmed V and J ends, which lost 0 bases and 1 base, there was a span of 9 bases. Germline CDR1 and CDR2: SGHTA and FQGNSA. CDR3 region: CASSLAPQWNTEAFF. The CDR3 bases are TGTGCCAGCAGCTTAGCCCCCCAGTGGAACACTGAAGCTTTCTTT.

The V and J genes are TRBV3-1 (or the pseudogene TRBV3-2) and TRBJ2-1; perhaps TRBD2 as D (5 bases). V shed 2 bases and J shed 9 bases, with 11 bases lying between them. Germline-derived CDR1 and CDR2 are LGHDT and YNNKEL (reference sequence). CDR3 length: 13 amino acids. CDR3 protein: CASSQMSAGEQFF. The DNA of the CDR3 is TGTGCCAGCAGCCAAATGTCGGCGGGTGAGCAGTTCTTC.